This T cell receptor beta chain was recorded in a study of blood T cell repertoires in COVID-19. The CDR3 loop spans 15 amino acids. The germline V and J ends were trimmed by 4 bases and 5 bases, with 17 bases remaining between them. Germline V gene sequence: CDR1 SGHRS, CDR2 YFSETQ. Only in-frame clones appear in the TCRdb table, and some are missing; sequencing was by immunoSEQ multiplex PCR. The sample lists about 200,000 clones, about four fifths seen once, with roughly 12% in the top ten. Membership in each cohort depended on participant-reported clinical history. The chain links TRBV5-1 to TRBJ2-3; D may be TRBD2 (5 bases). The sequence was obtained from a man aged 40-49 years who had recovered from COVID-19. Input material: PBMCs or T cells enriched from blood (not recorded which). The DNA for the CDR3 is TGCGCCAGCAGCCCCTTCGGACCTGCGGGAGATACGCAGTATTTT. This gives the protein CASSPFGPAGDTQYF.